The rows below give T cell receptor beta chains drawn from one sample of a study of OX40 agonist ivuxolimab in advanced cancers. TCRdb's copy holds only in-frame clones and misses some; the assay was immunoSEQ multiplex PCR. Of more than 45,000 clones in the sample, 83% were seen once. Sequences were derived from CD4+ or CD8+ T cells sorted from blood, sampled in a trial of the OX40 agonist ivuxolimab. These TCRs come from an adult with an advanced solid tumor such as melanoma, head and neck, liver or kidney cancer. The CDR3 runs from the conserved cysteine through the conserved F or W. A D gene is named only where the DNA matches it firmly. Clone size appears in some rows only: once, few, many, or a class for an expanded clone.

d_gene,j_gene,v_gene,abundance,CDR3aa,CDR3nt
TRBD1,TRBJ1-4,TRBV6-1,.,CASSRDRGNEKLFF,TGTGCCAGCAGTCGGGACAGGGGGAATGAAAAACTGTTTTTT
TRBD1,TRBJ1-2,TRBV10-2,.,CASSESDRGYGYTF,TGCGCCAGCAGTGAGTCCGACAGGGGGTATGGCTACACCTTC
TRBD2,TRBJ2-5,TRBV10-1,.,CASSETSGGSGTQYF,TGCGCCAGCAGTGAGACTAGCGGGGGGAGCGGGACCCAGTACTTC
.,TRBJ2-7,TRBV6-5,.,CASSPGASAYEQYF,TGTGCCAGCAGTCCGGGTGCCTCGGCCTACGAGCAGTACTTC
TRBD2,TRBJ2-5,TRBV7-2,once,CASSRGGAGPETQYF,TGTGCCAGCAGCCGCGGGGGGGCGGGGCCGGAGACCCAGTACTTC
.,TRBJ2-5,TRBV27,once,CASSLTGYGETQYF,TGTGCCAGCAGTTTAACAGGTTACGGAGAGACCCAGTACTTC
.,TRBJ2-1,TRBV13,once,CASSLITGEYNEQFF,TGTGCCAGCAGCTTAATTACCGGGGAGTACAATGAGCAGTTCTTC
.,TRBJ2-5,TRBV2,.,CASSELSQPIETQYF,TGTGCCAGCAGTGAATTAAGCCAGCCAATAGAGACCCAGTACTTC
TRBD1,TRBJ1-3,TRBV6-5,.,CASSYDRAGNTIYF,TGTGCCAGCAGTTACGACAGGGCTGGGAACACCATATATTTT
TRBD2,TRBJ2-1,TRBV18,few,CASSPSGLAGGDEQFF,TGTGCCAGCTCACCTTCTGGACTAGCGGGGGGAGATGAGCAGTTCTTC
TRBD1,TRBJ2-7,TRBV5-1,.,CASSLDGTGSYEQYF,TGCGCCAGCAGCTTGGATGGGACAGGGTCCTACGAGCAGTACTTC
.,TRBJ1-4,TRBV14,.,CASNLNAGDEKLFF,TGTGCCAGCAACCTAAACGCAGGGGATGAAAAACTGTTTTTT
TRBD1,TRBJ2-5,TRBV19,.,CASRDWTGGEETQYF,TGTGCCAGTAGGGATTGGACAGGGGGCGAAGAGACCCAGTACTTC
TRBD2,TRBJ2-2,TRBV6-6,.,CASSQAGGLTGELFF,TGTGCCAGCAGCCAAGCGGGGGGGCTTACCGGGGAGCTGTTTTTT
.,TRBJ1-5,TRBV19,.,CASSIQTGLGQPQHF,TGTGCCAGTAGTATACAGACAGGATTAGGACAGCCCCAGCATTTT
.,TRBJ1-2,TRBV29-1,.,CSVDMGPSGYTF,TGCAGCGTAGATATGGGACCGTCCGGCTACACCTTC
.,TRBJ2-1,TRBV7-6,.,CASSLAGQGLSNEQFF,TGTGCCAGCAGCTTAGCGGGGCAGGGGCTGTCCAATGAGCAGTTCTTC
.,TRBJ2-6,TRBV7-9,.,CASSLTSGVGSGANVLTF,TGTGCCAGCAGCTTAACGTCGGGGGTCGGCTCTGGGGCCAACGTCCTGACTTTC
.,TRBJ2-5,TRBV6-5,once,CASSYSRLETQYF,TGTGCCAGCAGTTACTCGCGATTAGAGACCCAGTACTTC
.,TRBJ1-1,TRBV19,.,CASSMFPEAFF,TGTGCCAGTAGTATGTTCCCTGAAGCTTTCTTT
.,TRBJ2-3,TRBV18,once,CASSPHQGSTDTQYF,TGTGCCAGCTCACCACATCAGGGGAGCACAGATACGCAGTATTTT
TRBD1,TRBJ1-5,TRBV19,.,CASSTPSDRGYSNQPQHF,TGTGCCAGTAGTACGCCTAGCGACAGGGGTTATAGCAATCAGCCCCAGCATTTT
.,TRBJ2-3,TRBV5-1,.,CASRPLGATDTQYF,TGCGCCAGCAGACCCTTAGGCGCCACAGATACGCAGTATTTT
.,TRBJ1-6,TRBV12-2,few,CASRLPPPRQRSKRYNSPLHF,TGTGCAAGTCGCTTACCACCCCCCCGACAGCGTTCTAAACGTTATAATTCACCCCTCCACTTT
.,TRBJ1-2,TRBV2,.,CASSALGFAGGYTF,TGTGCCAGCAGTGCCCTCGGGTTCGCAGGGGGCTACACCTTC
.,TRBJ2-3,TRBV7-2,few,CASSPPGTDTQYF,TGTGCCAGCAGCCCCCCCGGCACAGATACGCAGTATTTT
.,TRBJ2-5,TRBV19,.,CASSMGGPETQYF,TGTGCCAGTAGTATGGGGGGGCCGGAGACCCAGTACTTC
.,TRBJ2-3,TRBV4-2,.,CASSQEWGFEATDTQYF,TGTGCCAGCAGCCAAGAATGGGGATTTGAGGCGACAGATACGCAGTATTTT
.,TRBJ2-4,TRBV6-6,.,CASSGSQRENIQYF,TGTGCCAGCAGTGGATCCCAGAGGGAAAACATTCAGTACTTC
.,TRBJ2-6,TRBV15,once,CATSPVFSSGANVLTF,TGTGCCACCAGCCCGGTCTTTAGCTCTGGGGCCAACGTCCTGACTTTC
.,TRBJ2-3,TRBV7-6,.,CASSLALIADTQYF,TGTGCCAGCAGCTTAGCCCTTATCGCAGATACGCAGTATTTT
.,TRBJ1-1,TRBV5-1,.,CASSLVVGENTEAFF,TGCGCCAGCAGCTTGGTTGTCGGCGAGAACACTGAAGCTTTCTTT